This note documents a single TCR beta chain sequence. Many counts were recorded for this clonotype. The antigen it binds to is not known. One base away there is no much larger clone; base qualities are not given. The data belong to a study of CD8+CD57+ T cells in acquired aplastic anemia (dated by TCRdb to the late 2010s). About the investigation overall: On average, sorted CD4+ and CD8+ cells yielded approximately 3 ug of extracted DNA, with a range of roughly 0.18 to 27.4 ug. Healthy donor samples averaged roughly 9.9 million reads for CD4+ and about 12 million for CD8+ cells.

TCR repertoires of sorted CD4+ and CD8+ blood T cells from severe aplastic anemia patients and healthy subjects were deep-sequenced in the study. Ficoll-Paque density gradient centrifugation was used to isolate peripheral blood mononuclear cells. Before DNA extraction, CD4+ and CD8+ T cells were sorted by FACS or by magnetic beads. What the work shows at the level of the full study, not this receptor alone: Roughly 30 CD8+ CDR3 sequences were shared between patients and controls but appeared highly expressed in patients and within their immunodominant clones. No significant difference in CD8+ Simpson's diversity was found between patients and healthy controls (P=0.060).

Profiling of TCR beta VDJ combinations and CDR3 sequences used genomic DNA as the template. An Illumina HiSeq 2000 was used for TCR repertoire sequencing. In the authors' own workflow: Repertoire assessment relied on Simpson's diversity index, CDR3 size and DJ length profiles, and TRBV/TRBJ rearrangement plots. The immunodominant clone was defined as the most abundant DNA sequence in deep sequencing data. CDR3 amino acid sequences were screened for sharing across subjects and were compared with published repertoires and the VDJdb database. The raw public data were reprocessed by TCRdb itself: fastp quality trimming at Q25, MiXCR clonotype calling, in-frame beta chains only. Every entry covers one CDR3 protein and lists the most common genes and DNA from its rows. None of the V and J calls come from the authors' own analysis; TCRdb made them. The sample table contains about 64,000 distinct CDR3 sequences; only one count was recorded for 45% to 70% of them. The ten largest clones capture roughly 2.5% of the sample.

The CDR3 sequence holds 16 residues, the cysteine and phenylalanine included. Only the CDR3 DNA stays, 48 bases, in frame from base 1. Here V drops 0 bases and J drops 1 base, and the junction holds 2 bases not matched to any gene. For CDR1 and CDR2, the germline V gene lists SGHRS and YFSETQ. The origin of this receptor is a human donor in good health, serving as a control. The chain links TRBV5-1 with TRBJ2-3; TRBD2 matches 10 bases in the middle. Sequencing was carried out using sorted CD4+, CD8+, or CD8+CD57+ T cells (not recorded which) from PBMCs. CDR3 sequence: CASSLDLAGGTDTQYF. The base sequence is TGCGCCAGCAGCTTGGATCTAGCGGGGGGCACAGATACGCAGTATTTT.